The rows below give T cell receptor beta chains drawn from one sample of a study of cytotoxic CD8 clonotypes in ibrutinib-treated CLL. Data came from immunoSEQ multiplex PCR; TCRdb stores just in-frame clones and leaves some out. The data hold roughly 51,000 clones, with about half observed a single time. The source material was PBMCs, sampled after 12 months of ibrutinib treatment. The origin of the receptors is a human donor with chronic lymphocytic leukemia. Each CDR3 is given without its conserved first and last residue. Fields, in order: V gene, J gene, clone size, CDR3 protein. Clone size is not always given. Where it is, it says once, few, many or a class for expanded clones.

TRBV4-2	TRBJ2-1	.	ASSRPGRHNEQF
TRBV29-1	TRBJ2-5	.	SVDGLAGQETQY
TRBV5-8	TRBJ2-5	.	ASSPFRTSGFGNQETQY
TRBV7-8	TRBJ1-6	few	ASREGGAYNSPLH
TRBV6-1	TRBJ2-7	.	ASSRDGIYEQY
TRBV5-6	TRBJ2-1	.	ASLAGHNEQF
TRBV7-2	TRBJ1-5	.	ASSLRQGGDQPQH
TRBV19	TRBJ1-2	.	ASRRENLLYGYT
TRBV7-9	TRBJ1-4	few	ASSPRTGEGEKLF
TRBV28	TRBJ2-1	.	ASSLDRNYNEQF
TRBV6-5	TRBJ1-2	.	ASNTGLSKHGYT
TRBV7-2	TRBJ2-7	.	ASSLVGGSLSYEQY
TRBV27	TRBJ2-1	.	ASSLAGGGYNEQF